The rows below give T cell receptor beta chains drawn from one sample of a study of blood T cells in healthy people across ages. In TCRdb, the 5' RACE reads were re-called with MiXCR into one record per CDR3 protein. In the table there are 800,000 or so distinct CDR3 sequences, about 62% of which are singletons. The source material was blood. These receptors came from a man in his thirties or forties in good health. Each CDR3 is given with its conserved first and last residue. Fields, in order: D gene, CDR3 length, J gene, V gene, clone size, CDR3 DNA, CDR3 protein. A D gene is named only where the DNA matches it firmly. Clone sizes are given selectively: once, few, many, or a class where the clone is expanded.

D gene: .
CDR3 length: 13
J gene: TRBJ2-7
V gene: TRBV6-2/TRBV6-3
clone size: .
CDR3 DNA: TGTGCCAGCAGTTCCAATTCGGGTTACGAGCAGTACTTC
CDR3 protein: CASSSNSGYEQYF

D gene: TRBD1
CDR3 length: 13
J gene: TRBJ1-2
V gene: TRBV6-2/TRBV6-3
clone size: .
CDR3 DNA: TGTGCCAGCAGTGATACAGGGGACGGAGGCTGCACCTTC
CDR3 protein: CASSDTGDGGCTF

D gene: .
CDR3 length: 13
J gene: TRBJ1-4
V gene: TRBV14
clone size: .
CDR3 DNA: TGTGCCAGCAGCCACCCGGCTAATGAAAAACTGTTTTTT
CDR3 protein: CASSHPANEKLFF

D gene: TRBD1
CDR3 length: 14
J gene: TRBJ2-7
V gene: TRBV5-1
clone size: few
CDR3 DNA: TGCGCCAGCAGCTTGGGACAGGGCGTGGGGGAGCAGTACTTC
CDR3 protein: CASSLGQGVGEQYF

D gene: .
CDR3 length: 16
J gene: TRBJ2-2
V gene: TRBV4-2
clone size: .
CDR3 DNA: TGTGCCAGCAGCCAAGATCCCGGAGGGAACACCGGGGAGCTGTTTTTT
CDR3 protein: CASSQDPGGNTGELFF

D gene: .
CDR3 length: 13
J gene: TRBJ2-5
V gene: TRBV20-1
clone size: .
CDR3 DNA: TGCAGTGCTAAGGGACGGATCCAAGAGACCCAGTACTTC
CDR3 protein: CSAKGRIQETQYF

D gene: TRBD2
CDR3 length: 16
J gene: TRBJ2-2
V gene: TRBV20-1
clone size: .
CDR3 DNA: TGCAGTGGCTGGGACGCGGGGGATACTAACACCGGGGAGCTGTTTTTT
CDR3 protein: CSGWDAGDTNTGELFF

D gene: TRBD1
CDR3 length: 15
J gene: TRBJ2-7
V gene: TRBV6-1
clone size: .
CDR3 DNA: TGTGCCAGCACTGGTGGAAGACAGGGAGTTTACGAGCAGTACTTC
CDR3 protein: CASTGGRQGVYEQYF

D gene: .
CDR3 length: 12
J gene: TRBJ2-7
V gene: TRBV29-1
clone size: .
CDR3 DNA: TGCAGCGTTACAGGGGAGGCCCACGAGCAGTACTTC
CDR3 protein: CSVTGEAHEQYF

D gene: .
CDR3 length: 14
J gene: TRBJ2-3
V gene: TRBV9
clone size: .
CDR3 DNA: TGTGCCAGCACGGGGCCTCGAAGCACAGATACGCAGTATTTT
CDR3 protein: CASTGPRSTDTQYF

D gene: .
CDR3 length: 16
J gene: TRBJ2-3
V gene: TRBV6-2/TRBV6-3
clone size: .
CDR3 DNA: TGTGCCAGCAGAGTAGTTAAGGCCCTATCTAAAGATACGCAGTATTTT
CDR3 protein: CASRVVKALSKDTQYF

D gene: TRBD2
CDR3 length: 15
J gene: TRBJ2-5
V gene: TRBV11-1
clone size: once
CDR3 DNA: TGTGCCAGCAGCCGCCGGGGGGGGTACCAAGAGACCCAGTACTTC
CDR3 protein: CASSRRGGYQETQYF

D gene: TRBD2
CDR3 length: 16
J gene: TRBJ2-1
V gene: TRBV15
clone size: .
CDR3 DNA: TGTGCCACCAGCAGTCCGGCGGGGGGGTCCTACAATGAGCAGTTCTTC
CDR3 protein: CATSSPAGGSYNEQFF

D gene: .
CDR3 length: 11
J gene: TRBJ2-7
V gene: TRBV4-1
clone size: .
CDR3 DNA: TGCGCCAGCAGTTTCGAATTCGAGCAGTACTTC
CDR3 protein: CASSFEFEQYF

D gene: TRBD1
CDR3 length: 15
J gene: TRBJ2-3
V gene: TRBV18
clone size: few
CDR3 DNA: TGTGCCAGCTCACCGCCTCAAGGGGGCCGAGATACGCAGTATTTT
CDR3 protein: CASSPPQGGRDTQYF

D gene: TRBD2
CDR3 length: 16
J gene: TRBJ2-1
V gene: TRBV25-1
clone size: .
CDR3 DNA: TGTGCCAGCAGTGGGGAGGGAGCGCCCTACTACAATGAGCAGTTCTTC
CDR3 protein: CASSGEGAPYYNEQFF

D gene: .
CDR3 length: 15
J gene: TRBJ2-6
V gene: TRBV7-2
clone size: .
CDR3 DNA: TGTGCCAGCAGCAGACAACGCTCTGGGGCCAACGTCCTGACTTTC
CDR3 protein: CASSRQRSGANVLTF

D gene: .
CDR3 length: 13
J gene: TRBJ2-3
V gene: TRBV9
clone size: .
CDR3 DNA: TGTGCCAGCAGCGGAGAGACAGGCTATACGCAGTATTTT
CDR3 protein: CASSGETGYTQYF

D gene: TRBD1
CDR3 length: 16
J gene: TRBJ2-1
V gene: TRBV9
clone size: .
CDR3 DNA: TGTGCCAGCAGCGCCTCGACAGGGGTCAACTACAATGAGCAGTTCTTC
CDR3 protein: CASSASTGVNYNEQFF

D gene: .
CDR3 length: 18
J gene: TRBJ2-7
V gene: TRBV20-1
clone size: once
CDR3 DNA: TGCAGTGCTAGACACCGGGACCCGGGCGGGCGGGAACCCTACGAGCAGTACTTC
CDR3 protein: CSARHRDPGGREPYEQYF

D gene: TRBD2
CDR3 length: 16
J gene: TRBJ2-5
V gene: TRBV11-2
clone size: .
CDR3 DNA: TGTGCCAGCAGCTCACGACTAGCGGGGGCCAAAGAGACCCAGTACTTC
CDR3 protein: CASSSRLAGAKETQYF

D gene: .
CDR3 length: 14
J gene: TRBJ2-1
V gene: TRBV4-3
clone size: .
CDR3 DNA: TGCGCCAGCAGCCCGGCTCTAGGACGCAATGAGCAGTTCTTC
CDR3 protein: CASSPALGRNEQFF

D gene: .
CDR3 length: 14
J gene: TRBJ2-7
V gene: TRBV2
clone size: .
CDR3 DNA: TGTGCCAGCAGTGAAATTAACGGGGTGGACGAGCAGTACTTC
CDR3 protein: CASSEINGVDEQYF

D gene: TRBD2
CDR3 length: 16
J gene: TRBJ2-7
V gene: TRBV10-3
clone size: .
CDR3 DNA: TGTGCCATCAGTGAGGGTCTCAGCGGGGGTAGTAACGAGCAGTACTTC
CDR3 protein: CAISEGLSGGSNEQYF

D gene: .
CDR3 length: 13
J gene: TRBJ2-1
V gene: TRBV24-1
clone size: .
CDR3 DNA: TGTGCCACCAGTGATTTTCCCTACAATGAGCAGTTCTTC
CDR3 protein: CATSDFPYNEQFF

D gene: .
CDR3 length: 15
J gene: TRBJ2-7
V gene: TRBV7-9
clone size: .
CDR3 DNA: TGTGCCAGCAGCTTAGCATTTCGGGGAGAAAACGAGCAGTACTTC
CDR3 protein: CASSLAFRGENEQYF

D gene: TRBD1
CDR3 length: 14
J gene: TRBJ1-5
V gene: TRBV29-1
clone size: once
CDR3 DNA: TGCAGCGCCCTGACAGGGGGGAACAATCAGCCCCAGCATTTT
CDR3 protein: CSALTGGNNQPQHF

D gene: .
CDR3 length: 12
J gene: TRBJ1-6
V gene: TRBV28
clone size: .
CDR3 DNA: TGTGCCAGCAGTGGGGAGAATTCACCCCTCCACTTT
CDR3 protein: CASSGENSPLHF

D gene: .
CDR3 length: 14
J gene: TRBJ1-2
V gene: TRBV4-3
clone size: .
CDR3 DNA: TGCGCCAGCAGCCAAGATAGGAGAAGCTATGGCTACACCTTC
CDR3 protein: CASSQDRRSYGYTF